The 19 T cell receptor beta chains given below trace back to one sample, sequenced in a study of cytomegalovirus exposure and HLA in healthy donors. The PCR had 60 Vbeta and 13 Jbeta primers. Using immunoSEQ multiplex PCR, the repertoire was profiled, and TCRdb retains in-frame clones only, with some absent. This table has about 220,000 clones, roughly 88% appearing once. The sequenced sample consisted of PBMCs. The receptors stem from a boy younger than 10 in good health and CMV-seronegative.

J is TRBJ1-4 and V is TRBV2, with D uncertain. In germline, CDR1 is SNHLY, CDR2 FYNNEI. The CDR3 runs to 15 residues. V lost 5 bases and J 2 bases, leaving 12 bases between the germline ends. The CDR3 loop is CASSSMVGTNEKLFF. The CDR3 DNA sequence: TGTGCCAGCAGTTCAATGGTGGGCACTAATGAAAAACTGTTTTTT.

The rearrangement links TRBV6-1 to TRBJ1-5, with 8 bases fitting TRBD1. This CDR3 is built from 14 residues. Trimming removed 3 bases from V and 6 bases from J; junction bases left unmatched: 4. Germline assignment: CDR1 MNHNS and CDR2 SASEGT. The CDR3 is CASSDGTGLQPQHF. The CDR3 DNA follows: TGTGCCAGCAGTGACGGGACAGGTCTTCAGCCCCAGCATTTT.

The V call is TRBV14, the J call TRBJ2-1; D gene unclear. Trimming pared 2 bases from V and 10 bases from J, leaving 6 bases between. The CDR3 spans 11 residues. In germline, CDR1 is SGHDN, CDR2 FVKESK. The DNA for the CDR3 is TGTGCCAGCAGCCAATCCGGGGAGCAGTTCTTC. It is translated as CASSQSGEQFF.

This clone was observed once. The chain couples TRBV21-1 to TRBJ1-4; TRBD1 is the table's D call, not checked against the DNA. TRBV21-1 is described as a pseudogene. The CDR3 is 15 residues long. Written as DNA, the CDR3 is TGTGCCAGCAGCAAAGTCGAAGGGGTTCCTGAAAAACTGTTTTTT. This gives the protein CASSKVEGVPEKLFF.

A note on this clone: Compared with germline, one end of the junction differs, possibly owing to a read error. The chain joins TRBV19 to TRBJ1-1; 9 bases map to TRBD1. Germline V gene lookup returns CDR1 LNHDA and CDR2 SQIVND (reference sequence). The CDR3 extends over 16 amino acids. In nucleotides, the CDR3 is TGTGCCAGTAGGATAGCGGACAGGGGAGCGAACACTGAAGCTTTCTTT. Translating gives CASRIADRGANTEAFF.

This clone was detected only a few times. The V call is TRBV5-1, the J call TRBJ1-1; D possibly corresponds to TRBD1 (5 bases). The CDR3 is made up of 15 amino acids. Germline values: CDR1 SGHRS, CDR2 YFSETQ. Trimming took off 0 bases at V and 0 bases at J, with 9 bases between the two ends. The CDR3 spells CASSLDRGMNTEAFF. CDR3 DNA: TGCGCCAGCAGCTTGGATAGGGGTATGAACACTGAAGCTTTCTTT.

This rearrangement joins TRBV7-9 to TRBJ1-6; D not certain. The CDR3 contains 15 residues. The germline V gene encodes CDR1 SEHNR and CDR2 FQNEAQ (reference sequence). Deletions cut 2 bases from V and 7 bases from J, with 12 bases between. DNA for the CDR3: TGTGCCAGCAGCTTATTGGGCCAGCAAAATTCACCCCTCCACTTT. As protein: CASSLLGQQNSPLHF.

A single count supports this clone. The chain employs TRBV25-1 and TRBJ2-5; D possibly corresponds to TRBD2 (5 bases). The CDR3 is 10 residues long. Per the germline V gene, CDR1 is MGHDK and CDR2 is SYGVNS. V lost 10 bases to trimming and J lost 3 bases, with 6 bases between them. The CDR3 nucleotides read TGTGCCACGAGGGAAGAGACCCAGTACTTC. It codes for CATREETQYF.

V is TRBV4-2 and J is TRBJ2-7; D is unclear. Germline lookup yields CDR1 LGHNA and CDR2 YNFKEQ. The CDR3 totals 14 residues. V lost 4 bases, J lost 0 bases, and 10 bases lay in between. CDR3 bases: TGTGCCAGCAGCCCCCTGGGCAGCTCCTACGAGCAGTACTTC. This translates into CASSPLGSSYEQYF.

The V and J genes are TRBV14 and TRBJ2-3; 12 bases align to TRBD2. Germline CDR1 is SGHDN and CDR2 is FVKESK. This CDR3 is built from 15 residues. Unmatched junction bases numbered 10, after V lost 10 bases and J lost 5 bases. The CDR3 DNA reads TGTGCCACCAACCTAGCGGGAGGGCCTGAAGATACGCAGTATTTT. This gives the protein CATNLAGGPEDTQYF.

The chain's CDR3 is CASSFSGRHEQFF. CDR3 in DNA: TGTGCCAGCAGTTTCTCAGGTCGGCATGAGCAGTTCTTC. The chain couples TRBV27 to TRBJ2-1; no clear D. Germline CDR1 and CDR2: MNHEY and SMNVEV (reference sequence). The CDR3 totals 13 residues. Trimming left V 3 bases short and J 8 bases short, with 11 bases between.

The table lists this clone with a few counts. The chain combines TRBV5-1 with TRBJ1-3; 9 bases align to TRBD1. The trim removed 3 bases at V and 2 bases at J, leaving 6 bases unmatched. CDR3 length: 16 residues. Germline-derived CDR1 and CDR2 are SGHRS and YFSETQ. The CDR3 sequence is CASSYSTGGTGNTIYF. The CDR3 bases are TGCGCCAGCAGCTATTCAACAGGGGGCACTGGAAACACCATATATTTT.

CDR3 amino acids: CSGKGLNTGELFF. CDR3 coding DNA: TGCAGCGGAAAGGGACTGAACACCGGGGAGCTGTTTTTT. This sequence joins TRBV29-1 and TRBJ2-2, with TRBD2 as a possible D gene (6 bases). The CDR3 length is 13 residues. Trimming cost V 7 bases and J 1 base, with 10 bases left between them. Germline loops: CDR1 SQVTM, CDR2 ANQGSEA.

The rearrangement joins TRBV7-2 to TRBJ1-4; D is unresolved. Germline V lookup: CDR1 SGHTA, CDR2 FQGNSA. Deletions cut 4 bases from V and 8 bases from J, with 17 bases between. The CDR3 is 15 amino acids. The DNA for the CDR3 is TGTGCCAGCAGCTCCACGATTTTGGCGGGCGAAAAACTGTTTTTT. Protein product: CASSSTILAGEKLFF.

This chain links TRBV4-1 with TRBJ1-1; D is ambiguous. The germline V gene encodes CDR1 MGHRA and CDR2 YSYEKL. The germline V and J ends were trimmed by 7 bases and 2 bases, with 5 bases remaining between them. The length of the CDR3 is 11 residues. Here the CDR3 reads CASTLNTEAFF. The CDR3 nucleotides read TGCGCCAGCACTTTAAACACTGAAGCTTTCTTT.

This rearrangement joins TRBV12-5 to TRBJ1-4, with TRBD1 matching over 8 bases. The V and J ends lost 6 bases and 4 bases, in that order; junction bases with no gene match: 10. The CDR3 covers 16 residues. The V gene's germline CDR1 is LGHNT and CDR2 FRNRAP. Written as DNA, the CDR3 is TGTGCTAGTGGACCCGGACAGGGTAATGTTAATGAAAAACTGTTTTTT. Translating gives CASGPGQGNVNEKLFF.

This chain links TRBV5-1 with TRBJ2-7, with 8 nucleotides matching TRBD1. Germline V CDR1 and CDR2: SGHRS, YFSETQ. This CDR3 is built from 14 residues. Losses at the gene ends were 4 bases for V and 3 bases for J; bases not matched to a gene: 6. The CDR3, as DNA: TGCGCCAGCAGCGCGACAGGGGCCAACTACGAGCAGTACTTC. Translation: CASSATGANYEQYF.

V gene TRBV5-4 combines with J gene TRBJ2-7; D perhaps matches TRBD1 (6 bases). Trimming left V 5 bases short and J 7 bases short, with 16 bases between. The CDR3 extends over 13 amino acids. CDR1 and CDR2 (germline): SGHNT, YYREEE (reference sequence). The CDR3: CASRDVTGGEQYF. The CDR3 DNA sequence: TGTGCCAGCAGAGATGTGACAGGCGGGGAGCAGTACTTC.

The sample holds one count of this clone. This rearrangement joins TRBV13 to TRBJ2-3, with 10 bases that match TRBD2. Germline trimming cut 4 bases from V and 3 bases from J; bases unmatched to any gene: 16. The CDR3 sequence is 19 residues long. The V gene's germline CDR1 is PRHDT and CDR2 FYEKMQ (reference sequence). CDR3 sequence (DNA): TGTGCCAGCAGCTCAACCTCAACCTTAGCGGGAGGATTGACAGATACGCAGTATTTT. Encoded protein: CASSSTSTLAGGLTDTQYF.